The rows below give T cell receptor beta chains drawn from one sample of a study of blood T cells in healthy people across ages. Each CDR3 protein is one row after TCRdb ran MiXCR on the 5' RACE reads. Of around 1,700,000 distinct CDR3 sequences listed, approximately 30% were seen once; the top ten hold less than 9.5%. The sequencing input was blood. The receptors shown here come from a woman aged 25-40 years in good health. Both conserved end residues are part of each CDR3. The D gene is left open where the match is weak. Part of the rows lack a size; the others show once, few, many or a class for expanded clones.

clone_size j_call v_call d_call cdr3_aa cdr3_nt
many TRBJ1-2 TRBV9 TRBD1 CASSASDREGGYTF TGTGCCAGCAGCGCCTCGGACAGGGAGGGCGGCTACACCTTC
- TRBJ1-2 TRBV14 - CASSSQRYGYTF TGTGCCAGCAGCTCCCAGAGATATGGCTACACCTTC
few TRBJ2-1 TRBV27 TRBD2 CASSSGAGGRNEQFF TGTGCCAGCAGTTCCGGAGCGGGAGGCCGGAATGAGCAGTTCTTC
few TRBJ1-2 TRBV12-3/TRBV12-4 TRBD1 CASSRGTGSGYTF TGTGCCAGCAGCCGCGGGACAGGGAGCGGCTACACCTTC
- TRBJ2-1 TRBV12-3/TRBV12-4 TRBD2 CASSKSGSKGNEQFF TGTGCCAGCAGTAAAAGCGGGAGTAAAGGGAATGAGCAGTTCTTC
- TRBJ2-3 TRBV2 TRBD2 CASLSGTMLRQQYF TGTGCCAGCCTGTCCGGGACTATGTTACGTCAGCAGTATTTT
once TRBJ2-7 TRBV30 TRBD1 CAWSVLLGSSDRGSYEQYF TGTGCCTGGAGTGTACTGTTAGGGTCCTCGGACAGGGGTTCCTACGAGCAGTACTTC
few TRBJ2-1 TRBV7-2 - CASSGSLNEQFF TGTGCCAGCAGTGGCTCGCTCAATGAGCAGTTCTTC
few TRBJ1-2 TRBV10-3 TRBD1 CAISIGQGTYGYTF TGTGCCATCAGTATCGGACAGGGGACTTATGGCTACACCTTC
few TRBJ2-5 TRBV7-9 TRBD2 CASSPASGGPGKTQYF TGTGCCAGCAGCCCGGCTAGCGGGGGCCCCGGGAAGACCCAGTACTTC
few TRBJ1-2 TRBV29-1 - CSVEARERSYGYTF TGCAGCGTTGAAGCCAGGGAAAGATCCTATGGCTACACCTTC
- TRBJ1-6 TRBV29-1 - CSVRTGSNSPLHF TGCAGCGTTCGGACTGGATCGAATTCACCCCTCCACTTT
many TRBJ2-1 TRBV5-1 TRBD2 CASSPISGGTYNEQFF TGCGCCAGCAGCCCAATAAGCGGGGGAACCTACAATGAGCAGTTCTTC
few TRBJ2-6 TRBV5-1 TRBD1 CASSFDRETGANVLTF TGCGCCAGCAGCTTCGACAGGGAGACCGGGGCCAACGTCCTGACTTTC
- TRBJ2-1 TRBV2 - CTSSARAPGAYNEQFF TGTACCAGCAGTGCCCGGGCCCCCGGGGCCTACAATGAGCAGTTCTTC
many TRBJ2-7 TRBV20-1 - CSASPQAYEQYF TGCAGTGCTAGTCCCCAGGCCTACGAGCAGTACTTC
few TRBJ2-3 TRBV2 - CASKLNTDTQYF TGTGCCAGCAAGTTAAACACAGATACGCAGTATTTT
many TRBJ2-5 TRBV29-1 - CSAGVAQATQYF TGCAGCGCCGGGGTTGCCCAAGCGACCCAGTACTTC
- TRBJ2-5 TRBV12-5 - CASTGQNSQETQYF TGTGCTAGCACAGGACAGAATAGCCAAGAGACCCAGTACTTC
- TRBJ2-5 TRBV20-1 - CSVLYDNEQYF TGCAGTGTACTCTACGACAATGAGCAGTACTTC
few TRBJ2-1 TRBV5-1 TRBD1 CASSPLAYDRVYNEQFF TGCGCCAGCAGCCCCCTCGCGTATGACAGGGTCTACAATGAGCAGTTCTTC
- TRBJ2-2 TRBV12-3/TRBV12-4 - CASTPSWAGELFF TGTGCCAGCACCCCAAGTTGGGCCGGGGAGCTGTTTTTT
few TRBJ2-1 TRBV20-1 TRBD1 CSAWDGTGGYNEQFF TGCAGTGCTTGGGACGGGACAGGGGGATACAATGAGCAGTTCTTC
- TRBJ2-3 TRBV28 - CASKPSAEGPNTQYF TGTGCCAGCAAACCTAGCGCCGAAGGTCCAAATACGCAGTATTTT
once TRBJ2-5 TRBV20-1 - CSARDQGRTQETQYF TGCAGTGCTAGAGATCAAGGTCGGACCCAAGAGACCCAGTACTTC
once TRBJ2-4 TRBV27 - CASGNRVPNEQYF TGCGCCAGCGGCAACAGGGTTCCCAATGAGCAGTACTTC
- TRBJ1-2 TRBV28 - CASSRVENYGYTF TGTGCCAGCAGTAGGGTGGAAAACTATGGCTACACCTTC
- TRBJ2-7 TRBV3-1 TRBD1 CASSQGQGVPYEQYF TGTGCCAGCAGCCAAGGGCAGGGGGTGCCCTACGAGCAGTACTTC
- TRBJ2-3 TRBV10-3 - CAIRLGIGADTQYF TGTGCCATCAGGCTGGGGATTGGGGCAGATACGCAGTATTTT
- TRBJ1-2 TRBV29-1 - CSVSGQTYGYTF TGCAGCGTCTCCGGACAGACCTATGGCTACACCTTC
- TRBJ1-5 TRBV18 - CASSPVSGLNNQPQHF TGTGCCAGCTCACCAGTATCAGGACTGAACAATCAGCCCCAGCATTTT
- TRBJ1-1 TRBV28 - CASSLITANTEAFF TGTGCCAGCAGTCTCATAACAGCGAACACTGAAGCTTTCTTT
- TRBJ2-1 TRBV7-9 - CASSFPPGTAIHEQFF TGTGCCAGCAGCTTTCCCCCCGGGACGGCAATCCATGAGCAGTTCTTC
many TRBJ2-5 TRBV20-1 TRBD1 CSAETGEAKETQYF TGCAGTGCAGAGACAGGGGAGGCCAAAGAGACCCAGTACTTC
few TRBJ1-1 TRBV15 - CATSTAWSTEAFF TGTGCCACCAGCACAGCGTGGAGCACTGAAGCTTTCTTT
few TRBJ1-2 TRBV5-4 - CASGLPTYGYTF TGTGCCAGCGGCTTGCCGACCTATGGCTACACCTTC
few TRBJ2-1 TRBV27 - CASSRFWTAYNEQFF TGTGCCAGCAGCCGATTTTGGACAGCTTACAATGAGCAGTTCTTC
- TRBJ2-3 TRBV9 TRBD2 CASSVSPGLVTDTQYF TGTGCCAGCAGCGTATCCCCGGGACTAGTAACAGATACGCAGTATTTT
- TRBJ1-1 TRBV18 - CASSPNDGNTEAFF TGTGCCAGCTCACCAAACGATGGGAACACTGAAGCTTTCTTT
- TRBJ1-4 TRBV30 TRBD1 CAWSVPPTGGEKLFF TGTGCCTGGAGTGTGCCCCCGACAGGGGGTGAAAAACTGTTTTTT
few TRBJ2-1 TRBV5-1 TRBD2 CASSLAYSGGGNEQFF TGCGCCAGCAGCTTGGCGTACAGCGGGGGGGGGAATGAGCAGTTCTTC
- TRBJ1-4 TRBV30 - CAWSPLSRNEKLFF TGTGCCTGGAGCCCACTTAGTCGGAATGAAAAACTGTTTTTT
- TRBJ1-2 TRBV4-1 - CASSQDLTGLYGYTF TGCGCCAGCAGCCAAGATTTAACGGGATTATATGGCTACACCTTC
few TRBJ2-3 TRBV29-1 TRBD2 CQSSGRGTDTQYF TGTCAGTCTAGCGGGAGGGGGACAGATACGCAGTATTTT
few TRBJ2-5 TRBV20-1 - CSARGPWGRGYQETQYF TGCAGTGCTAGAGGCCCCTGGGGGCGGGGGTACCAAGAGACCCAGTACTTC
- TRBJ2-3 TRBV5-1 - CASSLAPERHLQYF TGCGCCAGCAGCTTGGCCCCCGAGAGGCACCTCCAGTATTTT
- TRBJ1-3 TRBV3-1 - CASSLHRISGNTIYF TGTGCCAGCAGCCTTCACAGGATCTCTGGAAACACCATATATTTT
once TRBJ2-1 TRBV24-1 - CATSLQGIGYNEQFF TGTGCCACCAGTCTGCAGGGAATTGGGTACAATGAGCAGTTCTTC
- TRBJ2-3 TRBV5-1 - CASSSRTQRSTDTQYF TGCGCCAGCAGCTCGAGAACTCAGCGGAGCACAGATACGCAGTATTTT
- TRBJ2-3 TRBV7-9 - CASSSITGSSTDTQYF TGTGCCAGCAGCTCGATTACTGGGAGTAGCACAGATACGCAGTATTTT
few TRBJ2-5 TRBV5-1 TRBD2 CASSLARSRMLAEQETQYF TGCGCCAGCAGCTTGGCCAGGTCTCGCATGCTAGCGGAACAAGAGACCCAGTACTTC
once TRBJ2-1 TRBV12-3/TRBV12-4 - CASSSREGGADEQFF TGTGCCAGCAGTTCGCGGGAAGGAGGGGCCGATGAGCAATTCTTC
- TRBJ1-1 TRBV12-3/TRBV12-4 TRBD1 CASSGGEQGFEAFF TGTGCCAGCAGCGGGGGGGAACAGGGGTTCGAAGCTTTCTTT
- TRBJ1-2 TRBV6-2/TRBV6-3 - CASRLQRDGYTF TGTGCCAGCAGACTCCAAAGGGATGGCTACACCTTC